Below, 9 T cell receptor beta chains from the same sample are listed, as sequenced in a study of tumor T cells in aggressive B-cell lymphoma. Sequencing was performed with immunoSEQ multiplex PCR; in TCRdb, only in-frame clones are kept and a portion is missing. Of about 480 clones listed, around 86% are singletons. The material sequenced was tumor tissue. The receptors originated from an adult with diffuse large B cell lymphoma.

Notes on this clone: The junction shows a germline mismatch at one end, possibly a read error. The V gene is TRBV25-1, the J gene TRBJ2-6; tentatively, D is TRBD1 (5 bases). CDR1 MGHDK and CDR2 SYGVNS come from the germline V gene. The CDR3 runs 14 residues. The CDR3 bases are TGTGCCAGCTACGACCAATCTGGGGCTAACGTCCTGACTTTC. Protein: CASYDQSGANVLTF. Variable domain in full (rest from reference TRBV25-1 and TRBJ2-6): EADIYQTPRYLVIGTGKKITLECSQTMGHDKMYWYQQDPGMELHLIHYSYGVNSTEKGDLSSESTVSRIRTEHFPLTLESARPSHTSQYLCASYDQSGANVLTFGAGSRLTVL.

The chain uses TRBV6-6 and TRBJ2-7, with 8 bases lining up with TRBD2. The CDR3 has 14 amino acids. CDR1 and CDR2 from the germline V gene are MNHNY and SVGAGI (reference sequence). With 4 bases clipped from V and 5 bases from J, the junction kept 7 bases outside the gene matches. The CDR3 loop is CASSSGGARHEQYF. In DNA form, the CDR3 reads TGTGCCAGCAGTTCCGGGGGGGCGCGGCACGAGCAGTACTTC.

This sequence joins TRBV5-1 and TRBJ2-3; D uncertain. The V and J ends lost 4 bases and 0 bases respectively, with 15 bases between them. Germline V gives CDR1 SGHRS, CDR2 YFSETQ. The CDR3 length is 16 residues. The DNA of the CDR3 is TGCGCCAGCAGCCGTACCTCTAACCCAAGCACAGATACGCAGTATTTT. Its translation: CASSRTSNPSTDTQYF.

CDR3 DNA sequence: TGTGCCACCAGCGAGGGCAGGAACACTGAAGCTTTCTTT. It yields the protein CATSEGRNTEAFF. The V call is TRBV15, the J call TRBJ1-1; D call uncertain. In germline, CDR1 is LNHNV, CDR2 YYDKDF (reference sequence). This CDR3 is built from 13 residues. V dropped 5 bases and J dropped 1 base, with 8 bases sitting between them.

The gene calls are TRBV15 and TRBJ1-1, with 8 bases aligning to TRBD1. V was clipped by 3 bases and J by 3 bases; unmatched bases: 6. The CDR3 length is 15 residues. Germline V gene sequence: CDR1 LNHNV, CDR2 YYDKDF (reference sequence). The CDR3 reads CATSSHRGFYTEAFF. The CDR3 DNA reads TGTGCCACCAGCAGTCACAGGGGGTTTTACACTGAAGCTTTCTTT.

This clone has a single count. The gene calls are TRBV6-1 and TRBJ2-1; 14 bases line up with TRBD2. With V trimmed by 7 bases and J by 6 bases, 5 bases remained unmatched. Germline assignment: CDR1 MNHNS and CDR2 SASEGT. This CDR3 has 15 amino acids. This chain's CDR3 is CASKAGLAGVNEQFF. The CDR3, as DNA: TGTGCCAGCAAGGCGGGACTAGCGGGAGTCAATGAGCAGTTCTTC.

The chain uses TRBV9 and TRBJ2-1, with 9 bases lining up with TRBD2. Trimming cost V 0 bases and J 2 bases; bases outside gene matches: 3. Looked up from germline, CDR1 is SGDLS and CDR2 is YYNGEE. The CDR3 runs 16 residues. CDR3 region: CASSVEAGGAYNEQFF. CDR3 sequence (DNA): TGTGCCAGCAGCGTAGAGGCGGGAGGGGCCTACAATGAGCAGTTCTTC.

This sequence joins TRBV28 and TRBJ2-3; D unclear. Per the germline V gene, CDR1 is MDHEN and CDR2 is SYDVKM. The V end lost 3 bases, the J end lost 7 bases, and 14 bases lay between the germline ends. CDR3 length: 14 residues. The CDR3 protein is CASSLGNTPYTQYF. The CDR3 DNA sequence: TGTGCCAGCAGTTTGGGCAATACACCATATACGCAGTATTTT.

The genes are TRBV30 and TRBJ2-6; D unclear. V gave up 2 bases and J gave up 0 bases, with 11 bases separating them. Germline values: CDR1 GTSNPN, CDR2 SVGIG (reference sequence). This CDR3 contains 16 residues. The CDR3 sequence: CAWSPLPFSGANVLTF. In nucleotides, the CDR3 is TGTGCCTGGAGTCCACTGCCGTTCTCTGGGGCCAACGTCCTGACTTTC.